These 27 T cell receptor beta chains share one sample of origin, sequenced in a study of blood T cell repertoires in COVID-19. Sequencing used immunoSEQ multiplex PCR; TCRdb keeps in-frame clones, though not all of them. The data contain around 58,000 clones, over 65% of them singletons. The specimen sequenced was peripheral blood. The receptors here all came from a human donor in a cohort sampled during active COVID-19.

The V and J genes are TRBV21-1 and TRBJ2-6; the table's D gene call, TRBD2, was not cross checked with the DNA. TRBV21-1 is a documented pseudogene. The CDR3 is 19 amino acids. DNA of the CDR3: TGTGCCAGCAGAATTTTGGCGGGGGGCTCTGACTCTGGGGCCAACGTCCTGACTTTC. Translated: CASRILAGGSDSGANVLTF.

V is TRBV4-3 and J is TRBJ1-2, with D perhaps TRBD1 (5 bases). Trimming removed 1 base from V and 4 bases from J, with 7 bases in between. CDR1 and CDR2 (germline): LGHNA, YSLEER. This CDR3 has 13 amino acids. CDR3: CASSQVQAYGYTF. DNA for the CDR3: TGCGCCAGCAGCCAAGTACAGGCCTATGGCTACACCTTC.

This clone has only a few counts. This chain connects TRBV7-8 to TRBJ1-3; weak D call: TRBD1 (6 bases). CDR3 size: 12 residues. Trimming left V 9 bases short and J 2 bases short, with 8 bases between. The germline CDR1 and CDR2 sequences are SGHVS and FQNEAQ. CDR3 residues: CASQGPGNTIYF. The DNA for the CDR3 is TGTGCCAGTCAGGGGCCTGGAAACACCATATATTTT.

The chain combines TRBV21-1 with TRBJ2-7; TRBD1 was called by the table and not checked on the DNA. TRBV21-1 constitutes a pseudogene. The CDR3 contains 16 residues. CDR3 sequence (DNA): TGTGCCAGCAGCAAAGGGATGGGGGCCACCTTCTACGAGCAGTACTTC. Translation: CASSKGMGATFYEQYF.

Here the CDR3 reads CASKKTGTGQKEGPEAFF. CDR3 DNA sequence: TGTGCCAGTAAAAAGACCGGGACAGGGCAGAAGGAGGGACCTGAAGCTTTCTTT. The chain uses TRBV19 and TRBJ1-1; 9 nucleotides align to TRBD1. V dropped 7 bases and J dropped 6; count of bases not matched to a gene: 21. Germline CDR1 reads LNHDA; CDR2 reads SQIVND (reference sequence). The CDR3 spans 18 residues.

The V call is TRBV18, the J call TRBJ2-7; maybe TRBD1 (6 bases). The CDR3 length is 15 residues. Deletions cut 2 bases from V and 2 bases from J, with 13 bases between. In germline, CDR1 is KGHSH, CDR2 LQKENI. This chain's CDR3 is CASSPVSTGPYEQYF. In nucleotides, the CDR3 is TGTGCCAGCTCACCAGTGTCGACAGGCCCCTACGAGCAGTACTTC.

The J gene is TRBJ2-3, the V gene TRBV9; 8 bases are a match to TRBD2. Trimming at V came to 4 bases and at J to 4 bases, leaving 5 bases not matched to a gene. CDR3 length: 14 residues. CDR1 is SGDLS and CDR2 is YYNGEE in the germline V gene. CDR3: CASSPAGDPDTQYF. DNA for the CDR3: TGTGCCAGCAGCCCAGCGGGGGATCCAGATACGCAGTATTTT.

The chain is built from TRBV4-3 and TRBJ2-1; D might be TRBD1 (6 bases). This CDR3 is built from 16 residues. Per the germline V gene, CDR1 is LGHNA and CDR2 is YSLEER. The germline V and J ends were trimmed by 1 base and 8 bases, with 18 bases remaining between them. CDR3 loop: CASSQVPNRVEDEQFF. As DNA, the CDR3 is TGCGCCAGCAGCCAAGTGCCGAACAGGGTGGAGGATGAGCAGTTCTTC.

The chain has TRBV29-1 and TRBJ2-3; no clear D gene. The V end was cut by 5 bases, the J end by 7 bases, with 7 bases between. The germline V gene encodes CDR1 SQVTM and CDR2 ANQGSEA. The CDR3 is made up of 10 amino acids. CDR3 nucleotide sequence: TGCAGCGTTTCGTCCTATACGCAGTATTTT. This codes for CSVSSYTQYF.

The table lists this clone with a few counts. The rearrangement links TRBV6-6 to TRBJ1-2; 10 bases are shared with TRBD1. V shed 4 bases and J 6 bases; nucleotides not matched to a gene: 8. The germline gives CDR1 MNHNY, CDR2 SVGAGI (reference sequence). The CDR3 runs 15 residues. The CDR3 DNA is TGTGCCAGCAGTTCCACGGGACAGGGGTTAGATGGCTACACCTTC. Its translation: CASSSTGQGLDGYTF.

The CDR3 sequence: CAISEGQMNTEAFF. CDR3 in DNA: TGTGCCATCAGTGAGGGGCAGATGAACACTGAAGCTTTCTTT. The rearrangement uses TRBV10-3 and TRBJ1-1, with D unclear. CDR1 and CDR2 from the germline V gene are ENHRY and SYGVKD. Trimming pared 2 bases from V and 0 bases from J, leaving 7 bases between. The CDR3 consists of 14 residues.

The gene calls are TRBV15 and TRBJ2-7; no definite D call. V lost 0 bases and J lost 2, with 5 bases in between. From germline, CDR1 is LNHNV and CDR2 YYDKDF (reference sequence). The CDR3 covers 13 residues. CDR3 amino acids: CATSRDTAYEQYF. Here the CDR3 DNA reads TGTGCCACCAGCAGAGATACGGCCTACGAGCAGTACTTC.

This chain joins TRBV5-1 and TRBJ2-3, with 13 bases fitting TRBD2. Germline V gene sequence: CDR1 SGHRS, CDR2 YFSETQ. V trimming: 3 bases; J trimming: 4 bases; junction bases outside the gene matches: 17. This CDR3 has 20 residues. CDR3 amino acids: CASSSRLAGGGGAKPDTQYF. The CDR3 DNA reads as TGCGCCAGCAGCTCCCGACTAGCGGGAGGCGGGGGGGCCAAGCCAGATACGCAGTATTTT.

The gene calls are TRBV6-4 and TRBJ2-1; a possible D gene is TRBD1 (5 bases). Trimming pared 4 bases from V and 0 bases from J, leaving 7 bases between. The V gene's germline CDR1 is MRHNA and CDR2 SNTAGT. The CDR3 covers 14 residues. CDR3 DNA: TGTGCCAGCAGTGGACAGAGCTCCTACAATGAGCAGTTCTTC. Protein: CASSGQSSYNEQFF.

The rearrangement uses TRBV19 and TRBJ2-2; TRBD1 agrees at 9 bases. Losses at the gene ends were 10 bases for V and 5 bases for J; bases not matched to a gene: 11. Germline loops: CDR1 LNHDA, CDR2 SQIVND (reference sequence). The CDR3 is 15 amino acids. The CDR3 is CATKREQGATGELFF. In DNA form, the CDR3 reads TGTGCCACTAAAAGGGAACAGGGGGCAACCGGGGAGCTGTTTTTT.

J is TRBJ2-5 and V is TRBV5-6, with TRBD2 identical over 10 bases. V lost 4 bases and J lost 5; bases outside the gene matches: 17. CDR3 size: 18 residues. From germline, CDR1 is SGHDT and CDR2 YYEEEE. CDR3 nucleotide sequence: TGTGCCAGCAGCCCGGAAGTCTATGGGCTAGCGGGGGTGGAGACCCAGTACTTC. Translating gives CASSPEVYGLAGVETQYF.

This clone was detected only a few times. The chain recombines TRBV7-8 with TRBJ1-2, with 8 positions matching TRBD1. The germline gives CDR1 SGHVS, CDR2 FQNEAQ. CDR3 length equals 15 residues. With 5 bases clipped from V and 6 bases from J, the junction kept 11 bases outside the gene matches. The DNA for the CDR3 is TGTGCCAGCAGCCCACCAGGGGGCTCGGAGAATGGCTACACCTTC. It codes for CASSPPGGSENGYTF.

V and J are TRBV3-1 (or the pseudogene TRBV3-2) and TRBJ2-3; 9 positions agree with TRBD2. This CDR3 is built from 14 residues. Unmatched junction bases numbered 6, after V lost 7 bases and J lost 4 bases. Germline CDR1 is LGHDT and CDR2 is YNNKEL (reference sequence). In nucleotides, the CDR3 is TGTGCCAGCAAGGGGACTAGCTTCGCAGATACGCAGTATTTT. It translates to CASKGTSFADTQYF.

The DNA for the CDR3 is TGTGCCAGCAGTCGGGGACAGGGGGCTAAGCAGTACTTC. It yields the protein CASSRGQGAKQYF. The rearrangement links TRBV6-5 to TRBJ2-7; 12 bases match TRBD1. The CDR3 is made up of 13 amino acids. V was clipped by 5 bases and J by 8 bases; unmatched bases: 4. Germline lookup yields CDR1 MNHEY and CDR2 SVGAGI.

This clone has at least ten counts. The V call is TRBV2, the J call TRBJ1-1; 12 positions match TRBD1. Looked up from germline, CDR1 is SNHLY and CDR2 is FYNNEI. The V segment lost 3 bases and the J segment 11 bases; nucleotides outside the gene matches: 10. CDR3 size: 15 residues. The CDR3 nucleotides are TGTGCCAGCAGTGATGGGGGACAGGGGGCGCTATGGGCTTTCTTT. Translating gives CASSDGGQGALWAFF.

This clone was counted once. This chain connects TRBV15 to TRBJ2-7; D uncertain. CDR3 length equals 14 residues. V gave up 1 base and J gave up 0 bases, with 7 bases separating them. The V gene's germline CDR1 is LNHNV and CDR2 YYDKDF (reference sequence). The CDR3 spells CATSRVFSSYEQYF. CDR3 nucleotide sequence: TGTGCCACCAGCAGAGTGTTCAGCTCCTACGAGCAGTACTTC. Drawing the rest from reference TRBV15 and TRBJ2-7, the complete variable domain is DAMVIQNPRYQVTQFGKPVTLSCSQTLNHNVMYWYQQKSSQAPKLLFHYYDKDFNNEADTPDNFQSRRPNTSFCFLDIRSPGLGDTAMYLCATSRVFSSYEQYFGPGTRLTVT.

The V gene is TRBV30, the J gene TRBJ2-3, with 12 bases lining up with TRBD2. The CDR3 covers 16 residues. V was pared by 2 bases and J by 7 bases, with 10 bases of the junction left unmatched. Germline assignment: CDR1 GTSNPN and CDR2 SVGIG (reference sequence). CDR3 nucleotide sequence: TGTGCCTGGAGTAAAGGGGCTAGCGGGGGGGCGAATACGCAGTATTTT. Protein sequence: CAWSKGASGGANTQYF.

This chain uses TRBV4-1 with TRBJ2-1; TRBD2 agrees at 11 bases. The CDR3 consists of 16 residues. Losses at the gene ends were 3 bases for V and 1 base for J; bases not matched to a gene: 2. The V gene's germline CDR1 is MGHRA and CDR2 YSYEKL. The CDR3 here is CASSQVAGGSYNEQFF. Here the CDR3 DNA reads TGCGCCAGCAGCCAGGTAGCGGGGGGGTCCTACAATGAGCAGTTCTTC.

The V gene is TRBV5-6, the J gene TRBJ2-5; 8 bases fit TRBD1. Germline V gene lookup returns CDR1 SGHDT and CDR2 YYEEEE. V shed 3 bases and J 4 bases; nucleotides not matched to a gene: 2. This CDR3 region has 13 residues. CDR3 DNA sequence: TGTGCCAGCAGCTCTACAGGGGGAGAGACCCAGTACTTC. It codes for CASSSTGGETQYF. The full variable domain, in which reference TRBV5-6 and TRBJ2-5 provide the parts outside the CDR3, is DAGVTQSPTHLIKTRGQQVTLRCSPKSGHDTVSWYQQALGQGPQFIFQYYEEEERQRGNFPDRFSGHQFPNYSSELNVNALLLGDSALYLCASSSTGGETQYFGPGTRLLVL.

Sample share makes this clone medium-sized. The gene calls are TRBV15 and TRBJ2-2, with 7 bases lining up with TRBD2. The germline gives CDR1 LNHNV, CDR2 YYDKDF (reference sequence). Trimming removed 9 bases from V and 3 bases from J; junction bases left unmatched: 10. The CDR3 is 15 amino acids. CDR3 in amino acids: CATIRTGLHTGELFF. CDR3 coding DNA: TGTGCCACAATACGAACGGGACTACACACCGGGGAGCTGTTTTTT.

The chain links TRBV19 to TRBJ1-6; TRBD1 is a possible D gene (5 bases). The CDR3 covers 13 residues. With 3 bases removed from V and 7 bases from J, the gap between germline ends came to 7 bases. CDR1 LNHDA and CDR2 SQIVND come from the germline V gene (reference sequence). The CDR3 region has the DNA TGTGCCAGTAGTATGGGGGGGAATTCACCCCTCCACTTT. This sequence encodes CASSMGGNSPLHF.

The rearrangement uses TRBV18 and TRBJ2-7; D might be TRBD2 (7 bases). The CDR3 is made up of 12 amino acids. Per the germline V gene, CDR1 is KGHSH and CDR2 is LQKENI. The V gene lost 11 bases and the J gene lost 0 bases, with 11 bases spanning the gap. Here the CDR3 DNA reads TGTGCCGGGGGCGGGAGCTCCTACGAGCAGTACTTC. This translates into CAGGGSSYEQYF.